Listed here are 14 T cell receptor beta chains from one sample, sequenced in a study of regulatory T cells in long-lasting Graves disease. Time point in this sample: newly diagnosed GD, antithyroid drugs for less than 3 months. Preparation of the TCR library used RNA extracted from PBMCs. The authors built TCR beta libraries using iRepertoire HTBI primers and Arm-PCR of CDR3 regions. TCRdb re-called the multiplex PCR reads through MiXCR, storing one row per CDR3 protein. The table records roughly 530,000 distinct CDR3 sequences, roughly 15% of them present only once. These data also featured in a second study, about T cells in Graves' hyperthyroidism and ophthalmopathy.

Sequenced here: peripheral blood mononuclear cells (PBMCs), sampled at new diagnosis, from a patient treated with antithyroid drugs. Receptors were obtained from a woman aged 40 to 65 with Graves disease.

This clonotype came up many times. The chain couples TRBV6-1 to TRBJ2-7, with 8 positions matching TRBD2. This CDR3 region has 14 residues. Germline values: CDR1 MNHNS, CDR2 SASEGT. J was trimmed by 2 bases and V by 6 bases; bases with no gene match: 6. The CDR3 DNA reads TGTGCCAGCAGAGAGATAGCGGGGACCTACGAGCAGTACTTC. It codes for CASREIAGTYEQYF.

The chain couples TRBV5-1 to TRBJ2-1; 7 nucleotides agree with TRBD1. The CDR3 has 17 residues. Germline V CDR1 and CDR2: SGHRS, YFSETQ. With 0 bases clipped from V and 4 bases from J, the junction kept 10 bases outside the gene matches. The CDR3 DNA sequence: TGCGCCAGCAGCTTGGCCAGTTGGGACAGAGAATACAATGAGCAGTTCTTC. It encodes CASSLASWDREYNEQFF.

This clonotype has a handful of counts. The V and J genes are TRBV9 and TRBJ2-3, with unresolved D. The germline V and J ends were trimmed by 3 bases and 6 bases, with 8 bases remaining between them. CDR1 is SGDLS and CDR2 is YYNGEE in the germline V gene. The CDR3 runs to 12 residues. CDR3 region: CASSDGRDTQYF. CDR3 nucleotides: TGTGCCAGCAGCGACGGACGGGATACGCAGTATTTT.

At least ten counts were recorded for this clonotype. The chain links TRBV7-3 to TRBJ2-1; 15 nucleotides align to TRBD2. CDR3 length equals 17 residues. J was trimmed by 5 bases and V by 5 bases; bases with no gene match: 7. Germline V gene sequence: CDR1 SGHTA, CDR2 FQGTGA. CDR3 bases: TGTGCCAGCAGCATGGGGACTAGCGGGGGGCCTCACAATGAGCAGTTCTTC. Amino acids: CASSMGTSGGPHNEQFF. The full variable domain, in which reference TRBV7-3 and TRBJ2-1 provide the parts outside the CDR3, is GAGVSQTPSNKVTEKGKYVELRCDPISGHTALYWYRQSLGQGPEFLIYFQGTGAADDSGLPNDRFFAVRPEGSVSTLKIQRTERGDSAVYLCASSMGTSGGPHNEQFFGPGTRLTVL.

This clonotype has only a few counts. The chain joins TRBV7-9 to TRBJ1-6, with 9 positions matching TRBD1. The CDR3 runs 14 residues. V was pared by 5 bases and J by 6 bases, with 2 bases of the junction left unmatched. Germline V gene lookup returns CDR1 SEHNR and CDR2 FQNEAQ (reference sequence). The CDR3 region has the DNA TGTGCCAGCAGCCGGACAGGGGCTAATTCACCCCTCCACTTT. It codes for CASSRTGANSPLHF. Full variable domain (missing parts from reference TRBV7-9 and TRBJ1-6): DTGVSQNPRHKITKRGQNVTFRCDPISEHNRLYWYRQTLGQGPEFLTYFQNEAQLEKSRLLSDRFSAERPKGSFSTLEIQRTEQGDSAMYLCASSRTGANSPLHFGNGTRLTVT.

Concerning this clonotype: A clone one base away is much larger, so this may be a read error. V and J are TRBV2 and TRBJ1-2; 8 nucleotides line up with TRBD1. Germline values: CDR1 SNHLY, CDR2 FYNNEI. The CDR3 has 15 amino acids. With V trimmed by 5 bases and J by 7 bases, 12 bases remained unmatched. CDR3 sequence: CASSPGDRRQGGYTF. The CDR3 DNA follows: TGTGCCAGCAGTCCAGGGGACAGGAGGCAGGGTGGCTACACCTTC.

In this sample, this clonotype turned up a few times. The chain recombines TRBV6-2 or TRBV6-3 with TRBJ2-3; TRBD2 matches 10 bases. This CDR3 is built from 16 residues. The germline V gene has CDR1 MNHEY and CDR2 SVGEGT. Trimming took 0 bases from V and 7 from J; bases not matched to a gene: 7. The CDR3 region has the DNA TGTGCCAGCAGTTACTCGAAAGCGGGGGGGCTGAATACGCAGTATTTT. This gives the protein CASSYSKAGGLNTQYF.

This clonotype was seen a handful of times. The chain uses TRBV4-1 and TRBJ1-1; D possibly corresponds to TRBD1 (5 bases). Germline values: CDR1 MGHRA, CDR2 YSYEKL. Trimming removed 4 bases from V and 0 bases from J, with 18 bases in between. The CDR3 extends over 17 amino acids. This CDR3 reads CASSLIATPGLNTEAFF. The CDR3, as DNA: TGCGCCAGCAGCCTCATAGCAACCCCAGGGTTGAACACTGAAGCTTTCTTT.

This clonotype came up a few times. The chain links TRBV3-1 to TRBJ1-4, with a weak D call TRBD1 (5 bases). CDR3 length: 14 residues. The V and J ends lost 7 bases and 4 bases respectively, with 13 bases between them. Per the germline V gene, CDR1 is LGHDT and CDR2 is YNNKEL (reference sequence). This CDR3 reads CASTRGSSNEKLFF. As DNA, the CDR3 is TGTGCCAGCACCCGGGGGTCGAGTAATGAAAAACTGTTTTTT.

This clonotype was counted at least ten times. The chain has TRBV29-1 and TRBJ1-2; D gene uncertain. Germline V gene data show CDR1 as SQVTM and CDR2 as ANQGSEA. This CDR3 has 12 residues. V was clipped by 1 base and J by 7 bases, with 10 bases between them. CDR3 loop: CSVEGTTSGYTF. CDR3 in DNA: TGCAGCGTTGAAGGGACTACCAGTGGCTACACCTTC.

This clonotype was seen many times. CDR3 sequence: CASSLLTLATDTQYF. The CDR3 DNA reads TGTGCCAGCAGCTTATTGACACTGGCAACAGATACGCAGTATTTT. The V call is TRBV7-6, the J call TRBJ2-3; D remains unclear. With 2 bases removed from V and 3 bases from J, the gap between germline ends came to 12 bases. The CDR3 consists of 15 residues. Germline V gene lookup returns CDR1 SGHVS and CDR2 FNYEAQ.

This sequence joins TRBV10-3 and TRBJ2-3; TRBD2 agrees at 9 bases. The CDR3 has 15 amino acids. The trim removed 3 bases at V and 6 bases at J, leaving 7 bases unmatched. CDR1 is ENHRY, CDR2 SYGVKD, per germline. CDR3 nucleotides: TGTGCCATCAGTGATGGCGGGGGGGCCTCGGATACGCAGTATTTT. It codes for CAISDGGGASDTQYF.

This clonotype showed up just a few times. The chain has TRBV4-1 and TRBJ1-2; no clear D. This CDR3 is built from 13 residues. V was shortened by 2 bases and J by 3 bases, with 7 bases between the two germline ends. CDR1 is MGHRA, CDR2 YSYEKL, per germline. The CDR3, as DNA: TGCGCCAGCAGCCAAAATCCCGACTATGGCTACACCTTC. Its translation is CASSQNPDYGYTF.

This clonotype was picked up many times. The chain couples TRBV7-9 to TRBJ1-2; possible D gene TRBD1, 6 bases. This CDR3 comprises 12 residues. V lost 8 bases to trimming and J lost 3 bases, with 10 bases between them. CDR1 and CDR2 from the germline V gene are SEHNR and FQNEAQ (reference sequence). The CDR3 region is CASSGEDYGYTF. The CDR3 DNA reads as TGTGCCAGCTCAGGGGAGGACTATGGCTACACCTTC.